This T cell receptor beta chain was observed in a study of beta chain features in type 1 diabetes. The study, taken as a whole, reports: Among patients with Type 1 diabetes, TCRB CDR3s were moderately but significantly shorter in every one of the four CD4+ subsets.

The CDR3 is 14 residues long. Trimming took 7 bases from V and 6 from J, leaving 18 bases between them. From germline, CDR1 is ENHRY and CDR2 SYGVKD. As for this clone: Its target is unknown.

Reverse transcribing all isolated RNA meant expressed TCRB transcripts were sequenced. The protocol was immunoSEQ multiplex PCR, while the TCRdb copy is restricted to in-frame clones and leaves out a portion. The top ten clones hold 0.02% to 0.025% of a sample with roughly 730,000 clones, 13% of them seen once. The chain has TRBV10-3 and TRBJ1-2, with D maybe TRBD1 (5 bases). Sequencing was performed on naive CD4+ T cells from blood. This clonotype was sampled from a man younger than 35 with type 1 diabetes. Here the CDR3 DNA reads TGTGCCATCACCTCCGCCGGGACCCAACATGGCTACACCTTC. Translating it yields CAITSAGTQHGYTF.